This is a list of T cell receptor beta chains from one sample in a study of cytotoxic CD8 clonotypes in ibrutinib-treated CLL. Assay: immunoSEQ multiplex PCR; the TCRdb copy retains only in-frame clones and omits some. This table holds almost 250,000 clones, 60% to 75% found once. This specimen consisted of PBMCs, obtained after 24 months of ibrutinib treatment. The receptors were gathered from a human donor with chronic lymphocytic leukemia. Each CDR3 is given with its conserved first and last residue. D genes are given only for firm matches. Only some rows state a clone size, as once, few, many or a class for expanded clones.

.	TRBV6-5	TRBJ2-7	.	TGTGCCAGCAGGCGGACAGCGACCACCTACGAGCAGTACTTC	CASRRTATTYEQYF
once	TRBV4-1	TRBJ2-1	TRBD2	TGCGCCAGCAGCCAAGAGGGACTAGGTAATGAGCAGTTCTTC	CASSQEGLGNEQFF
.	TRBV5-1	TRBJ1-1	.	TGCGCCAGCAGCTGGCCCGGGAACACTGAAGCTTTCTTT	CASSWPGNTEAFF
few	TRBV7-2	TRBJ2-1	TRBD2	TGTGCCAGCAGTTTACTAGCGGGAGGGCCTAATGAGCAGTTCTTC	CASSLLAGGPNEQFF
.	TRBV7-9	TRBJ1-1	.	TGTGCCAGCAGCAACTCGGACAGATTAAACACTGAAGCTTTCTTT	CASSNSDRLNTEAFF
few	TRBV2	TRBJ2-1	.	TGTGCCAGCAGTGTGTTGCCCTACAATGAGCAGTTCTTC	CASSVLPYNEQFF
.	TRBV5-1	TRBJ2-7	.	TGCGCCAGCAGCGTCCCCTACGAGCAGTACTTC	CASSVPYEQYF
.	TRBV9	TRBJ1-1	.	TGTGCCAGCATGCGGGACACGAACACTGAAGCTTTCTTT	CASMRDTNTEAFF
.	TRBV7-9	TRBJ2-2	TRBD1	TGTGCCAGCAGCTTAACGGACAGGGGCTACACCGGGGAGCTGTTTTTT	CASSLTDRGYTGELFF
.	TRBV6-5	TRBJ2-4	.	TGTGCCAGCAGTACGGTTCCTGCCAAAAACATTCAGTACTTC	CASSTVPAKNIQYF
.	TRBV7-6	TRBJ2-4	TRBD2	TGTGCCAGCAGCTTAGAGGCGGGAGGGTGGCACATTCAGTACTTC	CASSLEAGGWHIQYF
.	TRBV30	TRBJ2-7	.	TGTGCCTGGGGTGGGTACGAGCAGTACTTC	CAWGGYEQYF
.	TRBV30	TRBJ1-4	TRBD1	TGTGCCTGGAGCGGGACAGAAGAAAAACTGTTTTTT	CAWSGTEEKLFF
.	TRBV5-1	TRBJ2-7	TRBD2	TGCGCCAGCAGCTTGGTTGGGACTAGCGCCAACGAGCAGTACTTC	CASSLVGTSANEQYF
.	TRBV19	TRBJ1-1	.	TGTGCCAGTAATATTCCCACTTCCCACACTGAAGCTTTCTTT	CASNIPTSHTEAFF
few	TRBV7-8	TRBJ1-5	.	TGTGCCAGCAGCTCCGGAGGACAGAGCAATCAGCCCCAGCATTTT	CASSSGGQSNQPQHF
.	TRBV6-6	TRBJ2-7	TRBD2	TGTGCCAGCCGATCGGGAGGGGGGAGCTACGAGCAGTACTTC	CASRSGGGSYEQYF
.	TRBV5-8	TRBJ2-7	TRBD2	TGTGCCAGCAGCCTGGGTTCAAGGACTAGCCACGAGCAGTACTTC	CASSLGSRTSHEQYF
.	TRBV7-2	TRBJ2-7	TRBD2	TGTGCCAGCAGCCCATCTAGCGGGGGTCCTTGGGAGCAGTACTTC	CASSPSSGGPWEQYF
.	TRBV14	TRBJ2-3	TRBD2	TGTGCCGGAATCAGGACTAGCGGGACCTGCACAGATACGCAGTATTTT	CAGIRTSGTCTDTQYF
few	TRBV25-1	TRBJ1-1	.	TGTGCCAGCAGTTCCAGGACAGTGAACACTGAAGCTTTCTTT	CASSSRTVNTEAFF
.	TRBV2	TRBJ2-3	TRBD1	TGTGCCAGCAGAGGGGACAGGGGGTTCACAGATACGCAGTATTTT	CASRGDRGFTDTQYF
few	TRBV29-1	TRBJ2-5	.	TGCAGCGTCCGAACTAGGCTCCAAGAGACCCAGTACTTC	CSVRTRLQETQYF
.	TRBV27	TRBJ1-2	.	TGTGCCAGCAGTTTATCCGGGGAGGTCTCACGGGGGGGCTACACCTTC	CASSLSGEVSRGGYTF
.	TRBV6-1	TRBJ2-2	.	TGTGCCAGCAGTGAAGGGTGGGAGAGGGCCGGGGAGCTGTTTTTT	CASSEGWERAGELFF
.	TRBV2	TRBJ2-1	TRBD2	TGTGCCAGCACCGGCGGGAGAAGATCCGGTGAGCAGTTCTTC	CASTGGRRSGEQFF
.	TRBV6-5	TRBJ2-1	.	TGTGCCAGCAGTTACTCTAGTCTGACTATTTCGAATGAGCAGTTCTTC	CASSYSSLTISNEQFF
.	TRBV4-1	TRBJ1-4	.	TGCGCCAGCAGCCAAGATGTGGGTGAAAAACTGTTTTTT	CASSQDVGEKLFF